The present T cell receptor (beta chain) was sequenced within a study of T cell clonotyping in hematopoietic cell transplantation. Germline V gene lookup returns CDR1 SQVTM and CDR2 ANQGSEA. The CDR3 totals 14 residues. Trimming left V 0 bases short and J 6 bases short, with 11 bases between. Profiled with immunoSEQ multiplex PCR; TCRdb holds only in-frame clones, not every one. The sample gives 4,600 or so clones, around 79% of which show up once; around 25% is in the top ten. General study points: Cells were unsorted, so CD4 and CD8 contributions were not separated.

This clone was picked up one time. Its antigen is not identified. The rearrangement uses TRBV29-1 and TRBJ2-2, with D possibly being TRBD2 (6 bases). The sequencing used peripheral blood mononuclear cells, collected 100 days after allogeneic stem cell transplant. The sequence derives from a female patient between 50 and 59 years old who had an allogeneic stem cell transplant from an unrelated donor, so the T cells may come from the graft donor. Some clones in this sample may be carry-over from other donors' samples. The CDR3 region is CSVEDSRRAGELFF. The CDR3 DNA reads TGCAGCGTTGAAGATTCCAGGAGGGCCGGGGAGCTGTTTTTT.